Listed below are T cell receptor beta chains from one sample, sequenced in a study of cytomegalovirus exposure and HLA in healthy donors. The table came from immunoSEQ multiplex PCR; TCRdb's copy has only in-frame clones and leaves some out. The table records approximately 97,000 clones, approximately 94% of them present only once. The sample taken for sequencing was PBMCs. These receptors originate from a woman aged 25 to 39 in good health and CMV-seropositive. Each CDR3 is given with its conserved first and last residue. The D gene is left open where the match is weak. Size tells how often a clone was seen (once, few, many) or the class of an expanded clone, and some rows leave it out.

CDR3 protein,CDR3 DNA,V gene,J gene,clone size,D gene
CASTARDSYGYTF,TGTGCCAGCACGGCCCGGGATAGTTATGGCTACACCTTC,TRBV28,TRBJ1-2,NA,NA
CATSPTGQPQHF,TGTGCCACCAGCCCGACAGGACAGCCCCAGCATTTT,TRBV15,TRBJ1-5,few,NA
CASSLDGRSDEQYF,TGTGCCAGCAGCTTGGACGGGCGTAGCGACGAGCAGTACTTC,TRBV5-4,TRBJ2-7,NA,NA
CASSSSGTATDTQYF,TGCGCCAGCAGCTCGTCCGGGACAGCCACAGATACGCAGTATTTT,TRBV5-1,TRBJ2-3,NA,TRBD1
CASSPDSQSNTGELFF,TGTGCCAGCTCACCCGACTCCCAGTCGAACACCGGGGAGCTGTTTTTT,TRBV18,TRBJ2-2,once,NA
CASSKGIGRYYEQYF,TGTGCCAGCAGCAAAGGGATTGGGAGGTACTACGAGCAGTACTTC,TRBV21-1,TRBJ2-7,NA,NA
CASMGSSAADTDTQYF,TGTGCCAGCATGGGCTCTAGCGCGGCCGATACAGATACGCAGTATTTT,TRBV2,TRBJ2-3,NA,NA
CASSPPGGRNTDTQYF,TGTGCCAGTAGTCCGCCGGGAGGGCGGAACACAGATACGCAGTATTTT,TRBV19,TRBJ2-3,NA,TRBD2
CASSSLIGTSGINEQFF,TGTGCCAGCAGTTCGCTTATCGGGACTAGCGGGATTAATGAGCAGTTCTTC,TRBV27,TRBJ2-1,NA,TRBD2
CASSLQGLGGNTIYF,TGTGCCAGCAGCTTACAGGGGCTCGGTGGAAACACCATATATTTT,TRBV7-9,TRBJ1-3,NA,NA